Listed below are T cell receptor beta chains from one sample, sequenced in a study of T cell responses to AZD1222 COVID-19 vaccine. The protocol was immunoSEQ multiplex PCR, while the TCRdb copy is restricted to in-frame clones and leaves out a portion. Of more than 140,000 clones listed, around 89% are singletons. The sample was peripheral blood, taken on day 0 of AZD1222 vaccination. The receptor set was obtained from an adult in good health. CDR3s include the opening cysteine and the closing phenylalanine or tryptophan. D genes are given only for firm matches. Where a row states a size, it is once, few, many or the class of an expanded clone; other rows omit it.

>TRBV5-1|.|TRBD1|TRBJ1-2
CASSSGTALGELYGYTF
TGCGCCAGCAGCTCTGGGACAGCCCTTGGGGAACTGTATGGCTACACCTTC
>TRBV15|.|.|TRBJ1-5
CATSRGPSRVGNQPQHF
TGTGCCACCAGCAGGGGCCCAAGTAGGGTTGGCAATCAGCCCCAGCATTTT
>TRBV5-1|.|.|TRBJ2-1
CASSLSHGANEQFF
TGCGCCAGCAGCTTGTCACACGGGGCCAATGAGCAGTTCTTC
>TRBV5-1|.|TRBD1|TRBJ2-6
CASSWGFTGVSNVLTF
TGCGCCAGCAGCTGGGGGTTTACAGGGGTCTCCAACGTCCTGACTTTC
>TRBV30|.|.|TRBJ1-5
CAWSGTTFSVSDQPQHF
TGTGCCTGGAGTGGTACAACCTTTTCGGTTTCGGATCAGCCCCAGCATTTT
>TRBV29-1|.|.|TRBJ1-2
CSVDGVRGYTF
TGCAGCGTTGATGGAGTCCGAGGCTACACCTTC
>TRBV29-1|once|.|TRBJ1-2
CSVGRPDPMVGYTF
TGCAGCGTTGGTCGGCCGGACCCGATGGTTGGCTACACCTTC
>TRBV6-6|few|TRBD2|TRBJ2-7
CASSLGTSGPYEQYF
TGTGCCAGCAGCCTCGGGACTAGCGGACCCTACGAGCAGTACTTC
>TRBV6-5|.|.|TRBJ1-2
CASSPSEGRHYGYTF
TGTGCCAGCAGCCCCAGTGAGGGGCGACACTATGGCTACACCTTC
>TRBV11-2|.|.|TRBJ1-2
CASSLEYGYTF
TGTGCCAGCAGCCTGGAATATGGCTACACCTTC
>TRBV10-1|.|.|TRBJ2-3
CASSGPPRADTQYF
TGCGCCAGCAGTGGGCCGCCTCGGGCAGATACGCAGTATTTT
>TRBV24-1|.|.|TRBJ2-5
CATSDLLPGSQETQYF
TGTGCCACCAGTGATTTGCTCCCGGGGAGCCAAGAGACCCAGTACTTC
>TRBV6-5|.|.|TRBJ1-5
CASGIGTWQPQHF
TGTGCCAGCGGTATCGGGACATGGCAGCCCCAGCATTTT
>TRBV6-4|.|TRBD2|TRBJ2-1
CASSALAGANNEQFF
TGTGCCAGCAGTGCTCTAGCGGGAGCTAACAATGAGCAGTTCTTC
>TRBV5-1|.|.|TRBJ1-6
CASSFDSLEPLHF
TGCGCCAGCAGCTTTGACAGTCTGGAACCCCTCCACTTT
>TRBV2|few|.|TRBJ2-7
CASSLREQYF
TGTGCCAGCAGTCTCCGTGAGCAGTACTTC
>TRBV7-9|.|TRBD1|TRBJ1-1
CASTGTGGYTEAFF
TGTGCCAGCACCGGGACAGGGGGCTATACTGAAGCTTTCTTT
>TRBV29-1|.|.|TRBJ2-3
CSVVFSTDTQYF
TGCAGCGTTGTCTTTAGCACAGATACGCAGTATTTT
>TRBV6-5|.|TRBD2|TRBJ2-7
CASSYGTTYEQYF
TGTGCCAGCAGTTACGGGACTACCTACGAGCAGTACTTC
>TRBV5-6|.|TRBD1|TRBJ1-6
CASSSGQGLSIHSPLHF
TGTGCCAGCAGCTCCGGACAGGGCTTATCAATTCATTCACCCCTCCACTTT
>TRBV11-3|few|.|TRBJ2-1
CASSGAQANNEQFF
TGTGCCAGCAGCGGGGCCCAAGCCAACAATGAGCAGTTCTTC
>TRBV12-3/TRBV12-4|.|.|TRBJ1-3
CASRHNSGNTIYF
TGTGCCAGCAGACACAATTCTGGAAACACCATATATTTT
>TRBV14|.|TRBD2|TRBJ2-5
CASSRFSAGGPLETQYF
TGTGCCAGCAGCCGCTTTTCAGCGGGAGGGCCCTTGGAGACCCAGTACTTC
>TRBV30|.|TRBD1|TRBJ2-3
CAWSPTGGVSDTQYF
TGTGCCTGGAGCCCGACAGGGGGCGTTTCAGATACGCAGTATTTT
>TRBV2|.|.|TRBJ1-4
CASRQVRNEKLFF
TGTGCCAGCAGACAGGTCCGTAATGAAAAACTGTTTTTT
>TRBV6-1|.|.|TRBJ1-5
CASSEAWGPSNQPQHF
TGTGCCAGCAGTGAAGCGTGGGGGCCTAGCAATCAGCCCCAGCATTTT